This T cell receptor (beta chain) came from a study of blood T cells in healthy people across ages. The authors ran a second PCR of roughly 6 to 12 cycles using a sample-barcoded 5' primer and a J-beta primer mix. MiXCR was run by TCRdb on the 5' RACE reads, yielding one entry per CDR3 protein. The sample consists of about 1.1 million distinct CDR3 sequences, roughly two fifths of them appearing once. Germline V CDR1 and CDR2: SGHTA, FQGNSA. Unmatched junction bases numbered 8, after V lost 4 bases and J lost 4 bases. The CDR3 is 16 residues long. Study-wide findings and caveats: Diversity estimated from one million T cells was considered an underestimate. Donor CMV status, an unknown factor, possibly confounded changes in expanded clonotypes.

Every donor provided roughly 10 milliliters of peripheral blood. This clonotype has only a few counts. Antigen unknown. The chain links TRBV7-2 to TRBJ2-1; 9 bases line up with TRBD1. The clonotype originates from a young man in good health. The sample consisted of blood. The CDR3 coding sequence is TGTGCCAGCAGCTCGTCGGGACAGGGTTTTTACAATGAGCAGTTCTTC. This encodes CASSSSGQGFYNEQFF.